A selection of T cell receptor beta chains follows, all from one sample in a study of shared clonotypes between healthy human individuals. Clones were read by immunoSEQ multiplex PCR, and TCRdb kept only the in-frame ones, dropping some. The data hold over 2 million clones, with 90% to 95% observed a single time. Material for sequencing was naive CD4+ T cells sorted from blood. These receptors were collected from a young man in good health. Both conserved end residues are part of each CDR3. Each record gives: V gene, clone size, D gene, J gene, CDR3 protein, CDR3 DNA. A D gene is named only where the DNA matches it firmly. Size values are once, few and many counts, or a class for expanded clones, and some rows have none.

v_call: TRBV7-2; clone_size: .; d_call: TRBD2; j_call: TRBJ2-3; cdr3_aa: CASSQSSGSTDTQYF; cdr3_nt: TGTGCCAGCAGCCAATCTAGCGGGAGCACAGATACGCAGTATTTT
v_call: TRBV14; clone_size: once; d_call: .; j_call: TRBJ2-7; cdr3_aa: CASSRAVWGSSYEQYF; cdr3_nt: TGTGCCAGCAGCCGTGCGGTATGGGGGAGCTCCTACGAGCAGTACTTC
v_call: TRBV19; clone_size: .; d_call: TRBD1; j_call: TRBJ1-5; cdr3_aa: CASSPGGNQPQHF; cdr3_nt: TGTGCCAGTAGTCCAGGGGGGAATCAGCCCCAGCATTTT
v_call: TRBV6-1; clone_size: .; d_call: .; j_call: TRBJ1-5; cdr3_aa: CASSGDTYQPQHF; cdr3_nt: TGTGCCAGCAGTGGAGACACCTATCAGCCCCAGCATTTT
v_call: TRBV29-1; clone_size: .; d_call: .; j_call: TRBJ2-7; cdr3_aa: CSATGTAGLEQYF; cdr3_nt: TGCAGCGCGACCGGGACAGCGGGTTTGGAGCAGTACTTC
v_call: TRBV5-1; clone_size: .; d_call: .; j_call: TRBJ2-3; cdr3_aa: CASSASLTASTDTQYF; cdr3_nt: TGCGCCAGCAGCGCCTCGTTAACAGCTAGCACAGATACGCAGTATTTT
v_call: TRBV9; clone_size: .; d_call: .; j_call: TRBJ1-2; cdr3_aa: CASSVVPGGEGGYTF; cdr3_nt: TGTGCCAGCAGCGTAGTGCCAGGAGGAGAAGGTGGCTACACCTTC
v_call: TRBV25-1; clone_size: .; d_call: .; j_call: TRBJ1-2; cdr3_aa: CASSRGGYGYTF; cdr3_nt: TGTGCCAGCAGTCGGGGAGGGTATGGCTACACCTTC
v_call: TRBV2; clone_size: .; d_call: .; j_call: TRBJ2-7; cdr3_aa: CASRRWGNYEQYF; cdr3_nt: TGTGCCAGTCGTCGTTGGGGGAATTACGAGCAGTACTTC
v_call: TRBV9; clone_size: .; d_call: .; j_call: TRBJ1-2; cdr3_aa: CASSATGVVNYGYTF; cdr3_nt: TGTGCCAGCAGCGCAACCGGCGTCGTTAACTATGGCTACACCTTC
v_call: TRBV30; clone_size: .; d_call: .; j_call: TRBJ2-7; cdr3_aa: CAWSVREQYF; cdr3_nt: TGTGCCTGGAGTGTGAGAGAGCAGTACTTC
v_call: TRBV27; clone_size: .; d_call: TRBD2; j_call: TRBJ2-7; cdr3_aa: CASSLGGGDSYEQYF; cdr3_nt: TGTGCCAGCAGTTTAGGCGGGGGGGACTCCTACGAGCAGTACTTC
v_call: TRBV18; clone_size: .; d_call: .; j_call: TRBJ2-7; cdr3_aa: CASSRPEENYEQYF; cdr3_nt: TGTGCCAGCTCCCGACCGGAGGAAAACTACGAGCAGTACTTC
v_call: TRBV7-2; clone_size: .; d_call: TRBD1; j_call: TRBJ2-3; cdr3_aa: CASSLGGQGAFYTDTQYF; cdr3_nt: TGTGCCAGCAGCTTAGGGGGACAGGGGGCCTTTTACACAGATACGCAGTATTTT
v_call: TRBV14; clone_size: .; d_call: .; j_call: TRBJ2-7; cdr3_aa: CASSYGLIYEQYF; cdr3_nt: TGTGCCAGCAGCTACGGACTGATATACGAGCAGTACTTC
v_call: TRBV19; clone_size: .; d_call: .; j_call: TRBJ1-5; cdr3_aa: CASSGVNSNQPQHF; cdr3_nt: TGTGCCAGTAGTGGGGTGAATAGCAATCAGCCCCAGCATTTT
v_call: TRBV11-2; clone_size: once; d_call: TRBD1; j_call: TRBJ1-5; cdr3_aa: CASSFGTGINQPQHF; cdr3_nt: TGTGCCAGCAGCTTCGGGACAGGGATCAATCAGCCCCAGCATTTT
v_call: TRBV5-1; clone_size: .; d_call: .; j_call: TRBJ2-1; cdr3_aa: CASSLMTPDYNEQFF; cdr3_nt: TGCGCCAGCAGCTTGATGACACCCGACTACAATGAGCAGTTCTTC
v_call: TRBV7-2; clone_size: .; d_call: .; j_call: TRBJ2-5; cdr3_aa: CASSRQIWPREKGMETQYF; cdr3_nt: TGTGCCAGCAGCCGACAGATCTGGCCTCGGGAGAAGGGGATGGAGACCCAGTACTTC
v_call: TRBV5-6; clone_size: .; d_call: .; j_call: TRBJ1-2; cdr3_aa: CASIRRSNYGYTF; cdr3_nt: TGTGCCAGCATCAGACGGTCTAACTATGGCTACACCTTC
v_call: TRBV5-4; clone_size: .; d_call: .; j_call: TRBJ2-7; cdr3_aa: CASSLGPEQYF; cdr3_nt: TGTGCCAGCAGCCTCGGGCCCGAGCAGTACTTC
v_call: TRBV4-2; clone_size: .; d_call: .; j_call: TRBJ2-5; cdr3_aa: CASSQGTRETQYF; cdr3_nt: TGTGCCAGCAGCCAAGGTACTAGAGAGACCCAGTACTTC
v_call: TRBV10-1; clone_size: .; d_call: .; j_call: TRBJ2-1; cdr3_aa: CASSESTPGAGDSEQFF; cdr3_nt: TGCGCCAGCAGTGAGTCGACGCCAGGGGCCGGGGATAGTGAGCAGTTCTTC
v_call: TRBV6-6; clone_size: once; d_call: .; j_call: TRBJ2-7; cdr3_aa: CASTRQGYEQYF; cdr3_nt: TGTGCCAGCACGCGCCAGGGCTACGAGCAGTACTTC
v_call: TRBV4-3; clone_size: .; d_call: TRBD1; j_call: TRBJ2-6; cdr3_aa: CASRRTGGANVLTF; cdr3_nt: TGCGCCAGCAGGCGGACAGGGGGCGCAAACGTCCTGACTTTC
v_call: TRBV10-3; clone_size: .; d_call: .; j_call: TRBJ2-1; cdr3_aa: CAISGAGASLGYNEQFF; cdr3_nt: TGTGCCATCAGTGGGGCAGGGGCTTCCCTGGGTTACAATGAGCAGTTCTTC
v_call: TRBV25-1; clone_size: .; d_call: .; j_call: TRBJ1-5; cdr3_aa: CASRAAGGPNQPQHF; cdr3_nt: TGTGCCAGCAGGGCGGCGGGGGGCCCCAATCAGCCCCAGCATTTT
v_call: TRBV5-1; clone_size: .; d_call: TRBD1; j_call: TRBJ1-4; cdr3_aa: CASSLTGHNEKLFF; cdr3_nt: TGCGCCAGCAGCCTGACAGGGCATAATGAAAAACTGTTTTTT
v_call: TRBV9; clone_size: .; d_call: .; j_call: TRBJ1-6; cdr3_aa: CSSSLLDADSPLHF; cdr3_nt: TGTTCCAGCAGCTTATTGGACGCGGATTCACCCCTCCACTTT
v_call: TRBV28; clone_size: .; d_call: .; j_call: TRBJ2-5; cdr3_aa: CASSFSDGVGGQYF; cdr3_nt: TGTGCCAGCAGTTTCTCGGACGGAGTAGGGGGGCAGTACTTC
v_call: TRBV29-1; clone_size: .; d_call: TRBD2; j_call: TRBJ2-3; cdr3_aa: CSVAQTSGGTDTQYF; cdr3_nt: TGCAGCGTTGCCCAAACTAGCGGGGGCACAGATACGCAGTATTTT
v_call: TRBV2; clone_size: once; d_call: TRBD1; j_call: TRBJ1-5; cdr3_aa: CASSPDRALLNKDQPQHF; cdr3_nt: TGTGCCAGCAGCCCTGACAGGGCCCTCCTAAATAAGGATCAGCCCCAGCATTTT
v_call: TRBV28; clone_size: .; d_call: TRBD1; j_call: TRBJ1-6; cdr3_aa: CASKGQGNSPLHF; cdr3_nt: TGTGCCAGCAAAGGACAGGGTAATTCACCCCTCCACTTT
v_call: TRBV28; clone_size: .; d_call: .; j_call: TRBJ2-1; cdr3_aa: CASSPRDWWGNEQFF; cdr3_nt: TGTGCCAGCAGTCCCAGGGACTGGTGGGGCAATGAGCAGTTCTTC
v_call: TRBV5-6; clone_size: .; d_call: .; j_call: TRBJ1-1; cdr3_aa: CASSLFRDYVNTEAFF; cdr3_nt: TGTGCCAGCAGTTTGTTCCGGGACTATGTTAACACTGAAGCTTTCTTT
v_call: TRBV7-2; clone_size: .; d_call: .; j_call: TRBJ2-2; cdr3_aa: CASSLGGGRSGELFF; cdr3_nt: TGTGCCAGCAGCTTGGGTGGAGGGCGATCCGGGGAGCTGTTTTTT
v_call: TRBV7-9; clone_size: .; d_call: TRBD2; j_call: TRBJ2-3; cdr3_aa: CASSMTSPPQYF; cdr3_nt: TGTGCCAGCAGCATGACTAGCCCCCCGCAGTATTTT
v_call: TRBV30; clone_size: once; d_call: .; j_call: TRBJ2-1; cdr3_aa: CAWSRGATYNEQFF; cdr3_nt: TGTGCCTGGAGTCGTGGCGCTACCTACAATGAGCAGTTCTTC
v_call: TRBV30; clone_size: .; d_call: TRBD1; j_call: TRBJ1-1; cdr3_aa: CAWRPLPRGRGEAFF; cdr3_nt: TGTGCCTGGAGGCCACTCCCCAGGGGGAGGGGTGAAGCTTTCTTT
v_call: TRBV27; clone_size: .; d_call: .; j_call: TRBJ1-1; cdr3_aa: CASSFADRLVAEAFF; cdr3_nt: TGTGCCAGCAGTTTCGCGGACCGGCTAGTTGCTGAAGCTTTCTTT
v_call: TRBV6-6; clone_size: .; d_call: .; j_call: TRBJ1-5; cdr3_aa: CAASGDTSNQPQHF; cdr3_nt: TGTGCCGCGTCGGGGGACACTTCCAATCAGCCCCAGCATTTT
v_call: TRBV28; clone_size: .; d_call: .; j_call: TRBJ1-4; cdr3_aa: CASSYPGRKNEKLFF; cdr3_nt: TGTGCCAGCAGCTATCCGGGACGGAAAAATGAAAAACTGTTTTTT
v_call: TRBV5-4; clone_size: .; d_call: .; j_call: TRBJ2-5; cdr3_aa: CASSRGPQETQYF; cdr3_nt: TGTGCCAGCAGTCGCGGGCCTCAAGAGACCCAGTACTTC
v_call: TRBV9; clone_size: .; d_call: TRBD2; j_call: TRBJ2-2; cdr3_aa: CASSLGLAGELFF; cdr3_nt: TGTGCCAGCAGCCTAGGACTAGCCGGGGAGCTGTTTTTT
v_call: TRBV28; clone_size: .; d_call: .; j_call: TRBJ1-6; cdr3_aa: CASSLPTGSSYNSPLHF; cdr3_nt: TGTGCCAGCAGTCTCCCGACAGGAAGCTCCTATAATTCACCCCTCCACTTT
v_call: TRBV28; clone_size: .; d_call: .; j_call: TRBJ1-4; cdr3_aa: CASTAPDSGREKLFF; cdr3_nt: TGTGCCAGCACCGCCCCGGACTCAGGGCGGGAAAAACTGTTTTTT
v_call: TRBV12-5; clone_size: .; d_call: TRBD1; j_call: TRBJ1-2; cdr3_aa: CASGLVLTGQGNYGYTF; cdr3_nt: TGTGCTAGTGGTTTGGTACTTACGGGACAGGGAAACTATGGCTACACCTTC
v_call: TRBV2; clone_size: .; d_call: .; j_call: TRBJ2-7; cdr3_aa: CASSELEVVISYEQYF; cdr3_nt: TGTGCCAGCAGTGAACTAGAGGTGGTAATCTCCTACGAGCAGTACTTC
v_call: TRBV7-2; clone_size: .; d_call: .; j_call: TRBJ2-5; cdr3_aa: CASSLLLETQYF; cdr3_nt: TGTGCCAGCAGCTTATTATTGGAGACCCAGTACTTC
v_call: TRBV4-3; clone_size: .; d_call: TRBD1; j_call: TRBJ2-2; cdr3_aa: CASSRLGTGVSTGELFF; cdr3_nt: TGCGCCAGCAGCCGTCTTGGGACAGGGGTGTCCACCGGGGAGCTGTTTTTT
v_call: TRBV18; clone_size: .; d_call: .; j_call: TRBJ2-7; cdr3_aa: CASSPLAGLEQYF; cdr3_nt: TGTGCCAGCTCACCACTTGCTGGACTTGAGCAGTACTTC
v_call: TRBV7-9; clone_size: .; d_call: .; j_call: TRBJ2-1; cdr3_aa: CASSFTGLVYNEQFF; cdr3_nt: TGTGCCAGCAGCTTTACCGGCCTTGTCTACAATGAGCAGTTCTTC
v_call: TRBV5-4; clone_size: .; d_call: TRBD2; j_call: TRBJ2-7; cdr3_aa: CASSSSGSGSYEQYF; cdr3_nt: TGTGCCAGCAGCTCTAGCGGGAGTGGCTCCTACGAGCAGTACTTC
v_call: TRBV9; clone_size: .; d_call: .; j_call: TRBJ1-5; cdr3_aa: CASSVDPNQPQHF; cdr3_nt: TGTGCCAGCAGCGTAGACCCTAATCAGCCCCAGCATTTT
v_call: TRBV29-1; clone_size: .; d_call: .; j_call: TRBJ1-2; cdr3_aa: CSVDTDLHYGYTF; cdr3_nt: TGCAGCGTTGATACAGACCTTCACTATGGCTACACCTTC
v_call: TRBV6-1; clone_size: .; d_call: .; j_call: TRBJ2-7; cdr3_aa: CASTQLPPAEQYF; cdr3_nt: TGTGCCAGCACCCAACTGCCCCCCGCCGAGCAGTACTTC
v_call: TRBV14; clone_size: .; d_call: .; j_call: TRBJ2-7; cdr3_aa: CASSQVAGTPAYEQYF; cdr3_nt: TGTGCCAGCAGCCAAGTAGCCGGGACTCCCGCCTACGAGCAGTACTTC
v_call: TRBV27; clone_size: .; d_call: TRBD2; j_call: TRBJ2-5; cdr3_aa: CASGITGGYETQYF; cdr3_nt: TGTGCCAGCGGAATAACGGGAGGGTACGAGACCCAGTACTTC
v_call: TRBV5-1; clone_size: .; d_call: .; j_call: TRBJ2-7; cdr3_aa: CASTWWAGSSYEQYF; cdr3_nt: TGCGCCAGCACCTGGTGGGCAGGGAGCTCCTACGAGCAGTACTTC